These T cell receptor beta chains were read from a single sample in a study of beta chain features in type 1 diabetes. Generated by immunoSEQ multiplex PCR, the TCRdb table keeps only in-frame clones and is missing some. The profile shows 900,000 or so clones, 17% of them singletons. The sample taken for sequencing was naive CD4+ T cells from blood. All receptors derive from a woman aged 18-35 years in good health. CDR3s include the opening cysteine and the closing phenylalanine or tryptophan. D genes are given only for firm matches. Clone size is given for some rows only: seen once, a few or many times, or a class if the clone is expanded.

clone_size	cdr3_length	v_call	d_call	j_call	cdr3_nt	cdr3_aa
few	16	TRBV5-1	TRBD2	TRBJ2-3	TGCGCCAGCACACGATGGGCGGGAGGGCCAGAAGATACGCAGTATTTT	CASTRWAGGPEDTQYF
many	12	TRBV2	NA	TRBJ2-4	TGTGCCAGCAACAGGGATGGGAACATTCAGTACTTC	CASNRDGNIQYF
few	14	TRBV6-6	NA	TRBJ2-3	TGTGCCAGCAGTTCCTTTATGGAGGCAGATACGCAGTATTTT	CASSSFMEADTQYF
few	11	TRBV2	NA	TRBJ2-5	TGTGCCAGCACGCAAAGGGAGACCCAGTACTTC	CASTQRETQYF
NA	19	TRBV28	TRBD1	TRBJ1-5	TGTGCCAGCAGTTTCTTTACCCTCCGGGACAGACGGAGCAATCAGCCCCAGCATTTT	CASSFFTLRDRRSNQPQHF
few	13	TRBV18	NA	TRBJ2-7	TGTGCCAGCTCACCACCGGGAGTTTACGAGCAGTACTTC	CASSPPGVYEQYF
NA	12	TRBV5-5	NA	TRBJ2-1	TGTGCCAGCAGCCTGCTCCCGGCTGAGCAGTTCTTC	CASSLLPAEQFF
NA	15	TRBV28	TRBD1	TRBJ1-2	TGTGCCAGCAGTTCCCTCAGGGGGCGGAAATATGGCTACACCTTC	CASSSLRGRKYGYTF
NA	14	TRBV5-1	NA	TRBJ1-5	TGCGCCAGCAGCTTGGATCCATCCAGACAGCCCCAGCATTTT	CASSLDPSRQPQHF
few	13	TRBV6-6	NA	TRBJ1-1	TGTGCCAGCGCCCTCTCGAGGGTCCCTGAAGCTTTCTTT	CASALSRVPEAFF
NA	11	TRBV20-1	NA	TRBJ1-4	TGCAGTGCTAGTGTTAATGAAAAACTGTTTTTT	CSASVNEKLFF
NA	16	TRBV28	TRBD1	TRBJ2-1	TGTGCCAGCCTTTCTTTATGGGGGACAGGGGGCATTGAGCAGTTCTTC	CASLSLWGTGGIEQFF
few	16	TRBV6-1	TRBD2	TRBJ2-7	TGTGCCAGCAGTGAGGTGGAGACTAGCGGGAAATACGAGCAGTACTTC	CASSEVETSGKYEQYF
few	12	TRBV19	NA	TRBJ1-1	TGTGCCAGTAGTATAGAAGGGTTGCGAGCTTTCTTT	CASSIEGLRAFF
NA	15	TRBV5-1	NA	TRBJ1-4	TGCGCCAGCAGCTTGGGCCCGACGGCCTCGGAAAAACTGTTTTTT	CASSLGPTASEKLFF
NA	13	TRBV2	NA	TRBJ2-1	TGTGCCAGCCGTGAGGGCTCCTACAATGAGCAGTTCTTC	CASREGSYNEQFF
NA	19	TRBV7-9	TRBD1	TRBJ2-6	TGTGCCAGCAGCTGGTCCCCGGGACAGGGGGACTCTGGGGCCAACGTCCTGACTTTC	CASSWSPGQGDSGANVLTF
NA	13	TRBV19	NA	TRBJ1-1	TGTGCCAGTAGTGGACCTGGGAACACTGAAGCTTTCTTT	CASSGPGNTEAFF
NA	15	TRBV5-1	TRBD2	TRBJ2-1	TGCGCCAGCAGTCAAGGGACTAGCGGGAGCAATGAGCAGTTCTTC	CASSQGTSGSNEQFF
NA	15	TRBV28	NA	TRBJ1-5	TGTGCCAGCAACTTCCCCCAGGGTCGCAATCAGCCCCAGCATTTT	CASNFPQGRNQPQHF
few	13	TRBV28	TRBD2	TRBJ2-7	TGTGCCACCTATAGCGGGATTAAGACCGAGCAGTACTTC	CATYSGIKTEQYF
few	13	TRBV4-3	NA	TRBJ2-1	TGCGCCAGCAGCCAAGATACCCTGCGGGAGCAGTTCTTC	CASSQDTLREQFF
NA	16	TRBV4-1	NA	TRBJ1-4	TGCGCCAGCAGCCAAGATGGAGGAGCTTCTAATGAAAAACTGTTTTTT	CASSQDGGASNEKLFF
NA	13	TRBV5-4	NA	TRBJ1-2	TGTGCCAGCAGCTTGGCGGGGACCTATGGCTACACCTTC	CASSLAGTYGYTF
NA	15	TRBV7-2	NA	TRBJ2-3	TGTGCCAGCAGCTTCCGGGACCCGAAGGCTAATACGCAGTATTTT	CASSFRDPKANTQYF
NA	16	TRBV6-5	NA	TRBJ1-1	TGTGCCAGCAGTTACTCGAAGCGCCTCCTGAACACTGAAGCTTTCTTT	CASSYSKRLLNTEAFF
NA	20	TRBV13	TRBD2	TRBJ2-3	TGTGCCAGCAGCTTAGGTCTTAGCGGGAGGCAGTATTCGAGTAGAGATACGCAGTATTTT	CASSLGLSGRQYSSRDTQYF
NA	16	TRBV5-1	NA	TRBJ2-2	TGCGCCAGCAGCTTGGGGACGACCGCGAGCACCGGGGAGCTGTTTTTT	CASSLGTTASTGELFF
NA	15	TRBV4-2	NA	TRBJ2-3	TGTGCCAGCAGCCAAGCCGGGACTAGCACAGATACGCAGTATTTT	CASSQAGTSTDTQYF
NA	16	TRBV5-4	NA	TRBJ2-3	TGTGCCAGCAGCTTGTCTTCCGGGAGTGTGACAGATACGCAGTATTTT	CASSLSSGSVTDTQYF
many	17	TRBV23-1	TRBD1	TRBJ2-2	TGCGCCAGCAGTCATCTATCCGGACAGGGGAACACCGGGGAGCTGTTTTTT	CASSHLSGQGNTGELFF
NA	14	TRBV11-2	NA	TRBJ2-6	TGTGCCAGCAGTAGAAACTCTGGGGCCAACGTCCTGACTTTC	CASSRNSGANVLTF
NA	15	TRBV9	NA	TRBJ2-1	TGTGCCAGCAGCGTAGAGGACTTATCCTACAATGAGCAGTTCTTC	CASSVEDLSYNEQFF
NA	16	TRBV19	TRBD2	TRBJ2-1	TGTGCCAGTTCCTCTAGGACTAGCGGGAGATTAAATGAGCAGTTCTTC	CASSSRTSGRLNEQFF
NA	13	TRBV25-1	NA	TRBJ1-1	TGTGCCAGCAGTGAATATATGGGAGCTGAAGCTTTCTTT	CASSEYMGAEAFF
NA	16	TRBV11-2	TRBD1	TRBJ2-3	TGTGCCAGCAGCCCAAGGGACAGGGGGCGATCAGATACGCAGTATTTT	CASSPRDRGRSDTQYF
few	15	TRBV7-2	NA	TRBJ2-7	TGTGCCAGCAGCTTAGACGGGACAAGCTCCTACGAGCAGTACTTC	CASSLDGTSSYEQYF
few	17	TRBV4-3	TRBD1	TRBJ2-7	TGCGCCAGCAGCCAAGATTCCCTCACAGGGGGCTTTAACGAGCAGTACTTC	CASSQDSLTGGFNEQYF
NA	11	TRBV2	NA	TRBJ2-3	TGTGCCAGCACCGTCGCAGATACGCAGTATTTT	CASTVADTQYF
NA	14	TRBV4-2	NA	TRBJ1-2	TGTGCCAGCAGCCAGGCAGGGTCTAACTATGGCTACACCTTC	CASSQAGSNYGYTF
NA	15	TRBV11-2	TRBD2	TRBJ2-2	TGTGCCAGCAGCCTAGGGGCTAGCGGAACCGGGGAGCTGTTTTTT	CASSLGASGTGELFF
NA	15	TRBV7-2	TRBD2	TRBJ2-7	TGTGCCAGCAGCCGGGGGACTAGACGGTCGAGCGAGCAGTACTTC	CASSRGTRRSSEQYF
NA	14	TRBV7-2	NA	TRBJ2-5	TGTGCCAGCAGCTTGAGACTAGTTCAAGAGACCCAGTACTTC	CASSLRLVQETQYF
NA	14	TRBV2	NA	TRBJ2-5	TGTGCCAGCAGTGAAGGACGTGGGGGAGAGACCCAGTACTTC	CASSEGRGGETQYF